The source of this T cell receptor beta chain is a study of memory CD4+ T cells and cytomegalovirus serostatus. The sort gate was single viable CD3+CD4+CD8-CD45RO+ cells for memory CD4+ T cells. Serum IgG to CMV pp150, pp28, p38 and p52 defined serostatus. Total CD4+ T cells were enriched by CD4 positive selection. Of note for this clone: The antigen remains undetermined.

The germline V gene has CDR1 MNHEY and CDR2 SVGAGI. This CDR3 region has 15 residues. J lost 2 bases, V lost 6 bases, and 6 bases had no gene match. Produced via immunoSEQ multiplex PCR; TCRdb's table is partial and in-frame only. The sample lists 35,000 to 40,000 clones; around three quarters were seen once. Study-level points and caveats: 67 of 164 known CMV-associated TCRbeta sequences appeared in CD4+ memory. The CMV-associated TCR signature appears largely within the CD4+ memory repertoire.

The clonotype originates from an adult in good health and CMV-seropositive. The rearrangement links TRBV6-5 to TRBJ2-5, with 10 nucleotides matching TRBD2. Source material: memory CD4+ T cells from blood. CDR3 nucleotides: TGTGCCAGCAGCCCCGGGACTAGCGCGCAAGAGACCCAGTACTTC. It is translated as CASSPGTSAQETQYF.